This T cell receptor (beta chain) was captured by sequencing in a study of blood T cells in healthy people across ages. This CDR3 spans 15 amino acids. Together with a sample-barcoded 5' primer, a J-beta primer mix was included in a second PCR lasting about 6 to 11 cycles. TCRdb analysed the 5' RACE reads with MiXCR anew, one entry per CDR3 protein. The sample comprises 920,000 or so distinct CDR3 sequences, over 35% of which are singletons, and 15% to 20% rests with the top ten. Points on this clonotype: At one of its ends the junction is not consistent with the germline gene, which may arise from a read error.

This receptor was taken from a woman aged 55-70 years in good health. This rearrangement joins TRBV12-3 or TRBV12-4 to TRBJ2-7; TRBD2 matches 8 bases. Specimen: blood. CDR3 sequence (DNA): TGTGTCAGCAGTTTTAGAGCGGGGGCCTCCTACGAGCAGTACTTC. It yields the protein CVSSFRAGASYEQYF.